This T cell receptor (beta chain) was sequenced for a study of blood T cell repertoires in COVID-19. The wider study: Samples representing acute and convalescent COVID-19 were sourced from the United States, Italy and Spain. PBMCs, B-cell-depleted T cells, or T cells provided the cDNA or gDNA that made up the material.

Study processing details: Amplification with reference gene primers provided the estimates of nucleated cell counts. Produced via immunoSEQ multiplex PCR; TCRdb's table is partial and in-frame only. That table supplies the V and J calls and clone size; D and trimming were determined from the DNA. Among over 200,000 clones listed, roughly 83% were seen once. Specimen: peripheral blood. The clonotype was recovered from an older woman with active or convalescent COVID-19.

The CDR3 DNA reads TGTGCCAGCAGCGTCGGACAGGGGTCCGGGGAGCTGTTTTTT. This encodes CASSVGQGSGELFF. The chain joins TRBV7-8 to TRBJ2-2; 9 bases match TRBD1. The CDR3 runs 14 residues. Germline trimming cut 5 bases from V and 6 bases from J; bases unmatched to any gene: 4. The germline gives CDR1 SGHVS, CDR2 FQNEAQ.